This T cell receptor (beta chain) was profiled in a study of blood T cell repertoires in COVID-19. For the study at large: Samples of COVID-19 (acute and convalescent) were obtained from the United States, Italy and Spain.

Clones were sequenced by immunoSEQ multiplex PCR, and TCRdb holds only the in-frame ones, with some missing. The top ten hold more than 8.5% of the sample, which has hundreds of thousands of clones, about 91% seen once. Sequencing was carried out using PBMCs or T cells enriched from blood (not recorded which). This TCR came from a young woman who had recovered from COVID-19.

This chain's CDR3 is CASSLEGTYNEQFF. The CDR3 DNA is TGTGCCAGCAGCTTAGAGGGGACCTACAATGAGCAGTTCTTC. J is TRBJ2-1 and V is TRBV7-2; tentative D call: TRBD1 (5 bases). The CDR3 sequence is 14 residues long. Trimming removed 1 base from V and 2 bases from J, with 6 bases in between. Germline V CDR1 and CDR2: SGHTA, FQGNSA.